Following are 9 T cell receptor beta chains from one sample sequenced in a study of blood T cell repertoires in COVID-19. Clones were read by immunoSEQ multiplex PCR, and TCRdb kept only the in-frame ones, dropping some. The sample has about 90,000 clones, over 70% seen once. The sequenced material came from peripheral blood. Receptor source: a man older than 75 with active or convalescent COVID-19.

This clone was observed a single time. The rearrangement joins TRBV19 to TRBJ1-2, with 10 bases that match TRBD1. The CDR3 is 15 residues long. The germline V gene encodes CDR1 LNHDA and CDR2 SQIVND (reference sequence). V gave up 5 bases and J gave up 4 bases; unmatched junction bases: 7. The CDR3: CASSWVTGGGYGYTF. The DNA for the CDR3 is TGTGCCAGTAGTTGGGTGACAGGGGGCGGCTATGGCTACACCTTC.

This clone was picked up a small number of times. The chain couples TRBV10-3 to TRBJ1-2; tentatively, D is TRBD1 (6 bases). Germline V gives CDR1 ENHRY, CDR2 SYGVKD. V was trimmed by 0 bases and J by 8 bases, leaving 13 bases between them. CDR3 size: 14 residues. DNA for the CDR3: TGTGCCATCAGTGAGTCGGCAGGGGCAGGAGGCTACACCTTC. This translates into CAISESAGAGGYTF.

This sequence joins TRBV18 and TRBJ2-1; 8 bases align to TRBD2. The CDR3 totals 16 residues. With V trimmed by 0 bases and J by 2 bases, 3 bases remained unmatched. Germline values: CDR1 KGHSH, CDR2 LQKENI. The DNA for the CDR3 is TGTGCCAGCTCACCACCGAAGCGGGGGCCCTACAATGAGCAGTTCTTC. Translating it yields CASSPPKRGPYNEQFF.

This clone came up once. The rearrangement joins TRBV7-8 to TRBJ1-5, with a tentative D call TRBD1 (5 bases). Germline CDR1 reads SGHVS; CDR2 reads FQNEAQ. The CDR3 spans 15 residues. V was shortened by 5 bases and J by 3 bases, with 14 bases between the two germline ends. CDR3 DNA sequence: TGTGCCAGCAGCCCCCCGCCAGGGATCAATCAGCCCCAGCATTTT. Protein product: CASSPPPGINQPQHF.

This rearrangement joins TRBV5-8 to TRBJ2-4; D unresolved. Germline CDR1 and CDR2: SGHTS and YDEGEE. The V and J ends lost 3 bases and 2 bases respectively, with 15 bases between them. This CDR3 is 16 amino acids long. CDR3 DNA sequence: TGTGCCAGCAGCTCGATTTGGAGCATAACCAAAAACATTCAGTACTTC. As protein: CASSSIWSITKNIQYF.

The chain is built from TRBV7-9 and TRBJ1-4; no clear D gene. V was pared by 4 bases and J by 0 bases, with 18 bases between. The CDR3 spans 18 residues. CDR1 is SEHNR and CDR2 is FQNEAQ in the germline V gene (reference sequence). The CDR3 DNA is TGTGCCAGCAGCTCCCCCATCACCTCGAGGGCAACTAATGAAAAACTGTTTTTT. Its translation is CASSSPITSRATNEKLFF.

This chain joins TRBV27 and TRBJ1-6; D may be TRBD1 (5 bases). Germline CDR1 is MNHEY and CDR2 is SMNVEV (reference sequence). The V gene lost 1 base and the J gene lost 7 bases, with 11 bases spanning the gap. There are 15 residues in the CDR3. The CDR3 sequence: CASSLLGRGNSPLHF. As DNA, the CDR3 is TGTGCCAGCAGTTTATTGGGACGGGGGAATTCACCCCTCCACTTT.

This clone appeared a few times. V and J are TRBV4-1 and TRBJ1-4, with TRBD1 identical over 8 bases. This CDR3 region has 16 residues. Germline V CDR1 and CDR2: MGHRA, YSYEKL. V trimming: 2 bases; J trimming: 2 bases; junction bases outside the gene matches: 4. CDR3 sequence: CASSQFRTGTNEKLFF. The CDR3 coding sequence is TGCGCCAGCAGCCAATTTAGGACAGGGACTAATGAAAAACTGTTTTTT.

This clone showed up just a few times. The V gene is TRBV9, the J gene TRBJ2-5, with TRBD2 matching 7 bases. Germline V gives CDR1 SGDLS, CDR2 YYNGEE. The CDR3 loop spans 16 amino acids. Trimming at V came to 6 bases and at J to 7 bases, leaving 18 bases not matched to a gene. CDR3 loop: CASTPGRMAGPGTQYF. CDR3 nucleotides: TGTGCCAGCACCCCCGGGAGGATGGCGGGTCCGGGGACCCAGTACTTC.